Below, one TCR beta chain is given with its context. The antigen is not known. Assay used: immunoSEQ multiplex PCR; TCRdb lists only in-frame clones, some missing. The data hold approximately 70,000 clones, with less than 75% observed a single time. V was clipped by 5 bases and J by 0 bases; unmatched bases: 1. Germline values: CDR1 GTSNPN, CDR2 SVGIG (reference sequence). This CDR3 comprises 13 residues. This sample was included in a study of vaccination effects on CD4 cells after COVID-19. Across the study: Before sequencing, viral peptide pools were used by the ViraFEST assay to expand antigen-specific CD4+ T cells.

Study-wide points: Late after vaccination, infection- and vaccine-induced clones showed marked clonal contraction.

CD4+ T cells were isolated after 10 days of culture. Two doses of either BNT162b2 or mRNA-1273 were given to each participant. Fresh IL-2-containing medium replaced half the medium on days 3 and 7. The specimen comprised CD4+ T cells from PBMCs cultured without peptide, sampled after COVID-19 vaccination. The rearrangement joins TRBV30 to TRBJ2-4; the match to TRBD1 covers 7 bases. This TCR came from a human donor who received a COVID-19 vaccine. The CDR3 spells CAWQGVAKNIQYF. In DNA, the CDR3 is TGTGCCTGGCAGGGGGTAGCCAAAAACATTCAGTACTTC. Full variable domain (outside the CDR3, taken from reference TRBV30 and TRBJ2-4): SQTIHQWPATLVQPVGSPLSLECTVEGTSNPNLYWYRQAAGRGLQLLFYSVGIGQISSEVPQNLSASRPQDRQFILSSKKLLLSDSGFYLCAWQGVAKNIQYFGAGTRLSVL.